A selection of T cell receptor beta chains follows, all from one sample in a study of metastatic and nonmetastatic thyroid tumors. TCRdb used MiXCR to call clones anew from the PCR reads. The sample has about 35,000 clones; roughly a sixth are singletons. What was sequenced was blood. These receptors originate from a male donor with papillary thyroid cancer or a benign thyroid nodule (not recorded which). Some clones in this sample may be carry-over from other donors' samples. Each CDR3 is given with its conserved first and last residue. D genes are given only for firm matches. For some rows the clone size is stated as once, few or many, or as a class when expanded; others skip it.

D gene | clone size | J gene | V gene | CDR3 protein | CDR3 DNA
NA | few | TRBJ1-5 | TRBV28 | CASRTHPEFSNQPQHF | TGTGCCAGCAGAACGCACCCGGAATTTAGCAATCAGCCCCAGCATTTT
TRBD1 | NA | TRBJ2-3 | TRBV5-1 | CASSRRQGSGRTDTQYF | TGCGCCAGCAGCCGTCGACAGGGGTCTGGGCGCACAGATACGCAGTATTTT
NA | many | TRBJ1-2 | TRBV5-4 | CASSSVERVGGYTF | TGTGCCAGCAGCTCCGTGGAACGTGTAGGGGGCTACACCTTC
NA | many | TRBJ1-1 | TRBV9 | CASQGPNTEAFF | TGTGCCAGTCAGGGTCCTAACACTGAAGCTTTCTTT
TRBD1 | NA | TRBJ1-1 | TRBV12-3/TRBV12-4 | CTSRLRGGVRRTEAFF | TGTACCAGCAGACTCAGAGGGGGCGTTAGACGCACTGAAGCTTTCTTT
NA | many | TRBJ2-7 | TRBV25-1 | CASETFSGDEQYF | TGTGCCAGCGAGACCTTCTCGGGTGACGAGCAGTACTTC
TRBD2 | NA | TRBJ2-3 | TRBV10-1 | CASSSAGERGLVDTQYF | TGCGCCAGCAGTTCCGCGGGAGAGAGGGGATTGGTAGATACGCAGTATTTT
NA | few | TRBJ1-5 | TRBV28 | CASGQYSNQPQHF | TGTGCCAGCGGACAGTATAGCAATCAGCCCCAGCATTTT
NA | few | TRBJ1-1 | TRBV5-4 | CASSFRAGNTEAFF | TGTGCCAGCAGCTTCAGGGCGGGGAACACTGAAGCTTTCTTT
TRBD2 | many | TRBJ2-7 | TRBV7-2 | CASTTAGVSEQYF | TGTGCCAGTACGACCGCGGGAGTCTCCGAGCAGTACTTC
NA | many | TRBJ1-1 | TRBV20-1 | CSAVYRSRAKTEAFF | TGCAGTGCCGTATATAGGTCAAGGGCGAAGACTGAAGCTTTCTTT
TRBD2 | NA | TRBJ2-1 | TRBV20-1 | CSASVTSGILNEQFF | TGCAGTGCTAGTGTTACTAGCGGGATTTTGAATGAGCAGTTCTTC
TRBD2 | NA | TRBJ2-1 | TRBV9 | CASSPFWAGVKEQFF | TGTGCCAGCAGCCCTTTTTGGGCGGGAGTGAAGGAGCAGTTCTTC
TRBD2 | many | TRBJ2-1 | TRBV19 | CASRTPRPGLAGGNEQFF | TGTGCCAGTAGAACCCCCCGGCCGGGACTAGCGGGAGGAAATGAGCAGTTCTTC
NA | few | TRBJ1-1 | TRBV28 | CASSLTRLQNTEALF | TGTGCCAGCAGTTTAACCCGCCTACAGAACACTGAAGCTTTATTT
NA | NA | TRBJ1-2 | TRBV6-1 | CASGLDSGAGYTF | TGTGCCAGCGGGCTGGACAGTGGGGCTGGCTACACCTTC
NA | NA | TRBJ2-5 | TRBV11-1 | CASSLESVGHQETLYF | TGTGCCAGCAGCTTGGAGTCAGTGGGTCACCAAGAGACCCTGTACTTC
NA | NA | TRBJ2-5 | TRBV5-4 | CASRSTGGQDTQYF | TGTGCCAGCAGGTCGACAGGCGGGCAGGATACCCAGTACTTC
NA | few | TRBJ1-2 | TRBV12-3/TRBV12-4 | CASSLSSMRGYTF | TGTGCCAGCAGTTTATCGAGTATGCGGGGATACACCTTC
TRBD1 | NA | TRBJ1-2 | TRBV14 | CASSRTGFGGYTF | TGTGCCAGCAGCCGGACAGGGTTCGGTGGCTACACCTTC
NA | NA | TRBJ2-3 | TRBV7-7 | CASSRQYF | TGTGCTAGCAGCAGGCAGTATTTT
NA | many | TRBJ1-5 | TRBV2 | CASSDTYSNQPQHF | TGTGCCAGCAGTGATACCTATAGCAATCAGCCCCAGCATTTT
NA | NA | TRBJ1-5 | TRBV20-1 | CSAQEGSGNQPQHF | TGCAGTGCCCAAGAGGGGTCAGGCAATCAGCCCCAGCATTTT
NA | many | TRBJ2-1 | TRBV7-9 | CASSLELGIKNNEQFF | TGTGCCAGCAGCTTAGAATTGGGGATTAAGAACAATGAGCAGTTCTTC
TRBD1 | many | TRBJ2-2 | TRBV28 | CASTRDRVPAGELFF | TGTGCCAGCACCCGCGACAGGGTCCCGGCCGGGGAGCTGTTTTTT
NA | many | TRBJ2-1 | TRBV4-1 | CASSQAGLITEQFF | TGCGCCAGCAGCCAAGCGGGACTTATTACTGAGCAGTTCTTC
NA | once | TRBJ1-2 | TRBV20-1 | CSARGGVSGAGGYTF | TGCAGTGCTAGAGGGGGCGTCTCGGGGGCTGGAGGCTACACCTTC
NA | many | TRBJ1-1 | TRBV12-3/TRBV12-4 | CASSLGGGTEAFF | TGTGCCAGCAGTTTAGGGGGGGGCACTGAAGCTTTCTTT
NA | medium-sized | TRBJ2-7 | TRBV6-2/TRBV6-3 | CASSLPTPGSYEQYF | TGTGCCAGCAGTCTCCCGACACCAGGCTCCTACGAGCAGTACTTC
NA | NA | TRBJ2-6 | TRBV2 | CASGGTAGANVLTF | TGTGCCAGCGGGGGGACCGCTGGTGCCAACGTCCTGACTTTC
TRBD2 | many | TRBJ2-2 | TRBV11-2 | CASRGGPSTGELFF | TGTGCCAGCCGCGGGGGGCCGAGCACCGGGGAGCTGTTTTTT